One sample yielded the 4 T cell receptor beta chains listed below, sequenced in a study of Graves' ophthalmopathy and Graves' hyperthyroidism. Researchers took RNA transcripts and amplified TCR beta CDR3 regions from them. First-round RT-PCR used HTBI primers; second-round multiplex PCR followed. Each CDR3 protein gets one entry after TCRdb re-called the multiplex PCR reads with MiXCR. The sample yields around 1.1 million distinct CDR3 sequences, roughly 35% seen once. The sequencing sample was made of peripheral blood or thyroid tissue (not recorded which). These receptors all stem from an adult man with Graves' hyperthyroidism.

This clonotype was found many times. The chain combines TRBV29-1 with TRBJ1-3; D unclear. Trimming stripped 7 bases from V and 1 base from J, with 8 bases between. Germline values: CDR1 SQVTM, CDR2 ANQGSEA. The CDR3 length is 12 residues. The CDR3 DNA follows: TGCAGCGCCAGAGTTTCTGGAAACACCATATATTTT. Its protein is CSARVSGNTIYF.

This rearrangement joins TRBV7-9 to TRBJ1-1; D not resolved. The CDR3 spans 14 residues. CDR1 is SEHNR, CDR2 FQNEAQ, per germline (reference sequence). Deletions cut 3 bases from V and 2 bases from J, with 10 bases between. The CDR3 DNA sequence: TGTGCCAGCAGCTTCTTCGGCCGAAACACTGAAGCTTTCTTT. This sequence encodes CASSFFGRNTEAFF.

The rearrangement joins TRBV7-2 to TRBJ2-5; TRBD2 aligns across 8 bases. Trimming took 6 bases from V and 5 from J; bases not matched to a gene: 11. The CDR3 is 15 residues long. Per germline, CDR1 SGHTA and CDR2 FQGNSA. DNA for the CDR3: TGTGCCAGCAGTCGTACTAGCGGTGAGGGCGAGACCCAGTACTTC. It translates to CASSRTSGEGETQYF.

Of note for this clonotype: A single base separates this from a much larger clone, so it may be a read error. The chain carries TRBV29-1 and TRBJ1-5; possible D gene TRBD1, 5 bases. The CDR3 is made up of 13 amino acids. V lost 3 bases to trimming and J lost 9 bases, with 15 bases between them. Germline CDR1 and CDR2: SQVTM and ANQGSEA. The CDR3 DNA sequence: TGCAGCGTTGAGGCAGGGCTGGGACGGCCCCAGCATTTT. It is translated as CSVEAGLGRPQHF. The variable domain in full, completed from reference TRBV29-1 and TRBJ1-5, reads SAVISQKPSRDICQRGTSLTIQCQVDSQVTMMFWYRQQPGQSLTLIATANQGSEATYESGFVIDKFPISRPNLTFSTLTVSNMSPEDSSIYLCSVEAGLGRPQHFGDGTRLSIL.